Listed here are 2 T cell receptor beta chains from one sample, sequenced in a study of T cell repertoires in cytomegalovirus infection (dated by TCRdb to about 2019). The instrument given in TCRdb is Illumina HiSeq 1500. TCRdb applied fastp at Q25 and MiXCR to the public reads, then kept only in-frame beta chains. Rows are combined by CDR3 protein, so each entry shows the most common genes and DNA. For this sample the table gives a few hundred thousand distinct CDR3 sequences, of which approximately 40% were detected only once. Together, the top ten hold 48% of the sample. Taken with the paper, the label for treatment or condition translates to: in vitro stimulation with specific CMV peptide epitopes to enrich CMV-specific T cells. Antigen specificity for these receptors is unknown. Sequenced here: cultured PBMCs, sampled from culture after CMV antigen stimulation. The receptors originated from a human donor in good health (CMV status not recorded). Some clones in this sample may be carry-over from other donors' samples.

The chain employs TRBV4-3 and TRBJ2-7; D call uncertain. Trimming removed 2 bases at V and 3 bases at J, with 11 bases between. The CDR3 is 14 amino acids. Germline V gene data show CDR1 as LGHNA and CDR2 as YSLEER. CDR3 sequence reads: CASSQKALYYEQYF. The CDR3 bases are TGCGCCAGCAGCCAAAAGGCGTTATACTACGAGCAGTACTTC.

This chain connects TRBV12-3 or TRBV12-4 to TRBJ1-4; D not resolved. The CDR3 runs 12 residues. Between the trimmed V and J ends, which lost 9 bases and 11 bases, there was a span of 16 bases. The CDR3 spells CASSSSQGKLFF. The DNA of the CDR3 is TGTGCCAGTTCCTCCTCTCAAGGGAAACTGTTTTTT.